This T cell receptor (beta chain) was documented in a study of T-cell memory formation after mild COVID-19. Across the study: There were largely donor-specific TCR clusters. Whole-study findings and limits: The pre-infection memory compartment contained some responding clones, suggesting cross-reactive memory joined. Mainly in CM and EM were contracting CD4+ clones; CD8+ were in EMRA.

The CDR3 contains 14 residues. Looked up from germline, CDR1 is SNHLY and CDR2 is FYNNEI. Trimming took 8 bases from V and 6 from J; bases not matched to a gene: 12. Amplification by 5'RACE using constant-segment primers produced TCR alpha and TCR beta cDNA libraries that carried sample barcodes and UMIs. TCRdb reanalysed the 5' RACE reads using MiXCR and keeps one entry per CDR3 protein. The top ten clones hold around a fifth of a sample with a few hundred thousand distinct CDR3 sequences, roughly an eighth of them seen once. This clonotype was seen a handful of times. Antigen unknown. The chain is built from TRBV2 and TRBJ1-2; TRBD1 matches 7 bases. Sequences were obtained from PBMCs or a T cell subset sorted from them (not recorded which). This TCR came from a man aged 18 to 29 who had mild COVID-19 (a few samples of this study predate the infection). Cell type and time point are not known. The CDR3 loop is CASLKRGQSDGYTF. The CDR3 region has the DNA TGTGCCAGCCTAAAAAGGGGACAGTCGGATGGCTACACCTTC.